Each of the 11 T cell receptor beta chains below was sequenced from the same sample in a study of blood T cell repertoires in COVID-19. Using immunoSEQ multiplex PCR, the repertoire was profiled, and TCRdb retains in-frame clones only, with some absent. The repertoire consists of about 380,000 clones, with about 85% occurring once and the leading ten covering 3.5% to 4%. Material: peripheral blood. These receptor sequences come from a woman aged 18-30 years with acute or convalescent COVID-19.

The chain links TRBV27 to TRBJ1-5; D might be TRBD1 (5 bases). Deletions cut 2 bases from V and 5 bases from J, with 10 bases between. This CDR3 comprises 14 residues. In germline, CDR1 is MNHEY, CDR2 SMNVEV (reference sequence). The CDR3 DNA follows: TGTGCCAGCAGTTTAGACAGATTATATCAGCCCCAGCATTTT. Residues: CASSLDRLYQPQHF.

The rearrangement uses TRBV4-2 and TRBJ2-5; 10 bases align to TRBD2. Germline V gene sequence: CDR1 LGHNA, CDR2 YNFKEQ. The CDR3 runs 17 residues. Trimming removed 4 bases from V and 5 bases from J; junction bases left unmatched: 13. The CDR3 here is CASSPSHESGGAETQYF. The CDR3 nucleotides read TGTGCCAGCAGCCCCAGCCATGAGAGCGGGGGGGCGGAGACCCAGTACTTC.

The chain uses TRBV19 and TRBJ1-4, with D perhaps matching TRBD1 (5 bases). Trimming removed 4 bases from V and 3 bases from J, with 18 bases in between. Germline CDR1 reads LNHDA; CDR2 reads SQIVND (reference sequence). This CDR3 has 17 residues. The CDR3 nucleotides are TGTGCCAGTAGTAGTACACCCGGGGGGTTAGCTAATGAAAAACTGTTTTTT. It codes for CASSSTPGGLANEKLFF.

The chain has TRBV7-8 and TRBJ2-7, with a weak D call TRBD2 (6 bases). The CDR3 consists of 14 residues. V was pared by 3 bases and J by 3 bases, with 12 bases between. CDR1 is SGHVS and CDR2 is FQNEAQ in the germline V gene. CDR3 amino acids: CASSFGGADYEQYF. In DNA, the CDR3 is TGTGCCAGCAGCTTCGGCGGGGCTGACTACGAGCAGTACTTC.

This clone turned up a few times. V is TRBV5-1 and J is TRBJ1-4; TRBD1 matches at 9 bases. CDR3 length: 16 residues. The ends lost 4 bases at V and 7 bases at J; junction bases unmatched: 11. Looked up from germline, CDR1 is SGHRS and CDR2 is YFSETQ. CDR3 protein: CASSNSMGTGLEKLFF. The CDR3 nucleotides are TGCGCCAGCAGCAATTCCATGGGGACAGGGCTTGAAAAACTGTTTTTT. Supplemented by reference TRBV5-1 and TRBJ1-4, the full variable domain reads KAGVTQTPRYLIKTRGQQVTLSCSPISGHRSVSWYQQTPGQGLQFLFEYFSETQRNKGNFPGRFSGRQFSNSRSEMNVSTLELGDSALYLCASSNSMGTGLEKLFFGSGTQLSVL.

The chain couples TRBV24-1 to TRBJ1-4; D is uncertain. Germline values: CDR1 KGHDR, CDR2 SFDVKD. The CDR3 consists of 16 residues. V lost 4 bases and J lost 5, with 16 bases in between. The CDR3 spells CATSDPRSRGNEKLFF. In DNA form, the CDR3 reads TGTGCCACCAGTGACCCAAGATCACGGGGAAATGAAAAACTGTTTTTT.

The rearrangement joins TRBV6-6 to TRBJ2-5; D gene ambiguous. V dropped 2 bases and J dropped 5 bases, with 18 bases sitting between them. CDR1 is MNHNY and CDR2 is SVGAGI in the germline V gene (reference sequence). CDR3 length: 16 amino acids. As DNA, the CDR3 is TGTGCCAGCAGTTACCCCTCGAGGCTGCACGCGGAGACCCAGTACTTC. The encoded protein is CASSYPSRLHAETQYF.

The chain is built from TRBV27 and TRBJ1-1; D uncertain. The CDR3 runs 14 residues. Germline V gives CDR1 MNHEY, CDR2 SMNVEV (reference sequence). The V end lost 7 bases, the J end lost 3 bases, and 15 bases lay between the germline ends. The CDR3 reads CASTPGGVDTEAFF. CDR3 coding DNA: TGTGCCAGCACCCCAGGCGGGGTGGACACTGAAGCTTTCTTT.

The chain employs TRBV5-1 and TRBJ2-5; 10 nucleotides agree with TRBD2. This CDR3 spans 15 amino acids. CDR1 and CDR2 from the germline V gene are SGHRS and YFSETQ. V lost 1 base and J lost 4; bases outside the gene matches: 4. The CDR3 coding sequence is TGCGCCAGCAGCTTGTTGTCTAGCGGGGGAGAGACCCAGTACTTC. This codes for CASSLLSSGGETQYF.

This clone was seen only a few times. The chain employs TRBV6-1 and TRBJ1-6; maybe TRBD1 (6 bases). Trimming stripped 2 bases from V and 3 bases from J, with 14 bases between. This CDR3 contains 17 residues. Germline CDR1 and CDR2: MNHNS and SASEGT. This CDR3 is CASSEPQGANYNSPLHF. The CDR3, as DNA: TGTGCCAGCAGTGAACCACAGGGAGCGAACTATAATTCACCCCTCCACTTT.

The chain carries TRBV18 and TRBJ2-3; D might be TRBD2 (6 bases). This CDR3 region has 16 residues. The V end was cut by 6 bases, the J end by 2 bases, with 18 bases between. CDR1 is KGHSH, CDR2 LQKENI, per germline. The DNA for the CDR3 is TGTGCCAGCTCCGGGCAGCCGGGAGAATTCACAGATACGCAGTATTTT. Protein product: CASSGQPGEFTDTQYF.